This T cell receptor (beta chain) was obtained from a study of OX40 agonist ivuxolimab in advanced cancers. Study context: Partial responses were achieved by three patients, of whom one had hepatocellular carcinoma and two had cutaneous melanoma.

In the case of this clone: Its target is not known.

CDR1 PRHDT and CDR2 FYEKMQ come from the germline V gene (reference sequence). J lost 6 bases, V lost 5 bases, and 6 bases had no gene match. The CDR3 has 14 amino acids. Generated by immunoSEQ multiplex PCR, the TCRdb table keeps only in-frame clones and is missing some. The sample includes some 60,000 clones, roughly nine tenths of them seen just once. No patient had autoimmune disease or received systemic immunosuppression. Study findings and constraints: More expanded clones were seen, on average, in CD8+ T cells than in CD4+.

Sequenced here: CD4+ or CD8+ T cells sorted from blood, sampled in a trial of the OX40 agonist ivuxolimab. The receptor was isolated from an adult with an advanced solid tumor such as melanoma, head and neck, liver or kidney cancer. The rearrangement joins TRBV13 to TRBJ1-2; 10 positions match TRBD1. In nucleotides, the CDR3 is TGTGCCAGCAGCCCAGACAGGGGGCTGAATGGCTACACCTTC. Translated, it gives CASSPDRGLNGYTF.